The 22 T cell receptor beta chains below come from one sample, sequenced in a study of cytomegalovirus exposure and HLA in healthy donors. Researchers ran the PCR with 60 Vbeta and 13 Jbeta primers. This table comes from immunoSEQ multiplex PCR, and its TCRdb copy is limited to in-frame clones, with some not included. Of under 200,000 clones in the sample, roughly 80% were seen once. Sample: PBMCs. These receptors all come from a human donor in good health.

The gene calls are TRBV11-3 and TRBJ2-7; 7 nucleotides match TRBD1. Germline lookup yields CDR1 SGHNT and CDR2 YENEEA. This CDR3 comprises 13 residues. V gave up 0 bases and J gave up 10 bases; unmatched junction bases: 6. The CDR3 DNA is TGTGCCAGCAGCTTAGAGCCAGGGGGACGCCAGTACTTC. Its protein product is CASSLEPGGRQYF. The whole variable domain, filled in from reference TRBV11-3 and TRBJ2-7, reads EAGVVQSPRYKIIEKKQPVAFWCNPISGHNTLYWYLQNLGQGPELLIRYENEEAVDDSQLPKDRFSAERLKGVDSTLKIQPAELGDSAVYLCASSLEPGGRQYFGPGTRLTVT.

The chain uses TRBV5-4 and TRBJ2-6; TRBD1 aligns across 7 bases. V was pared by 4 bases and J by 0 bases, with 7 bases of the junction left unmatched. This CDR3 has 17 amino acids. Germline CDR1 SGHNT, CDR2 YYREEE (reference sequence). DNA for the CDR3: TGTGCCAGCAGCCTCCGGGACAGAAGCTCTGGGGCCAACGTCCTGACTTTC. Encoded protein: CASSLRDRSSGANVLTF.

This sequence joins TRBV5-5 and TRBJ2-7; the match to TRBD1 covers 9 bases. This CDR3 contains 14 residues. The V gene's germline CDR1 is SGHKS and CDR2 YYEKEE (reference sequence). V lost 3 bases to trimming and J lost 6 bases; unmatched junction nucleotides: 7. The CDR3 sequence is CASSSGTGSSEQYF. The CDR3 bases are TGTGCCAGCAGCTCCGGGACAGGGTCTAGCGAGCAGTACTTC.

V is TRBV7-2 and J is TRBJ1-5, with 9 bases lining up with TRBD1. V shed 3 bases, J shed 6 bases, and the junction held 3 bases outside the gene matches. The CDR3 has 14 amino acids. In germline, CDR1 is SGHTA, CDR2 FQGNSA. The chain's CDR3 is CASSFTTGGQPQHF. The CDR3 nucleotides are TGTGCCAGCAGCTTTACGACAGGGGGTCAGCCCCAGCATTTT.

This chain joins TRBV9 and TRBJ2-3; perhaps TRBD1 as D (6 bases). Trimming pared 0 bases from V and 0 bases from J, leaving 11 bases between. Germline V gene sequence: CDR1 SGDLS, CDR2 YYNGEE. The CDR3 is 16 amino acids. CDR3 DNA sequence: TGTGCCAGCAGCGTAGCTTCCAGGGGTAGCACAGATACGCAGTATTTT. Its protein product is CASSVASRGSTDTQYF. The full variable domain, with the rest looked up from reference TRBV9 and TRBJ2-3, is DSGVTQTPKHLITATGQRVTLRCSPRSGDLSVYWYQQSLDQGLQFLIQYYNGEERAKGNILERFSAQQFPDLHSELNLSSLELGDSALYFCASSVASRGSTDTQYFGPGTRLTVL.

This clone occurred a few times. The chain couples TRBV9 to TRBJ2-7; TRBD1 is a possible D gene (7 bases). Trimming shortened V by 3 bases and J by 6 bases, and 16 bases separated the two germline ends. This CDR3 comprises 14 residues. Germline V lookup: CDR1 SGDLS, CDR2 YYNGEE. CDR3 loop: CASSGKGARGEQYF. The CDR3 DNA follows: TGTGCCAGCAGCGGAAAGGGGGCGCGGGGCGAGCAGTACTTC. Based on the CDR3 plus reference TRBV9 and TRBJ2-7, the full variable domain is DSGVTQTPKHLITATGQRVTLRCSPRSGDLSVYWYQQSLDQGLQFLIQYYNGEERAKGNILERFSAQQFPDLHSELNLSSLELGDSALYFCASSGKGARGEQYFGPGTRLTVT.

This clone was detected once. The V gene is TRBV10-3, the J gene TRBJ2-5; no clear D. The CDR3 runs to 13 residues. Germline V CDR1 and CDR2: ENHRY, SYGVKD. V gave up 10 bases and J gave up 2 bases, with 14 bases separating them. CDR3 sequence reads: CASHDGGQETQYF. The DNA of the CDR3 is TGTGCCAGCCACGATGGCGGTCAAGAGACCCAGTACTTC.

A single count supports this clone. CDR3 residues: CAIRTSGDYNEQFF. The CDR3 nucleotides read TGTGCCATCAGGACTAGCGGGGACTACAATGAGCAGTTCTTC. This rearrangement joins TRBV10-3 to TRBJ2-1; 11 bases line up with TRBD2. Germline V gives CDR1 ENHRY, CDR2 SYGVKD. J lost 3 bases, V lost 6 bases, and 1 base had no gene match. The CDR3 length is 14 residues.

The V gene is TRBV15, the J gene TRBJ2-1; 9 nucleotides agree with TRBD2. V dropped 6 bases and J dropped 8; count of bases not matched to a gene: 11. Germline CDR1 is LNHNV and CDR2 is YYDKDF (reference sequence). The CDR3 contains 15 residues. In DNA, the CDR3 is TGTGCCACCAGTCGTCTCGCGGGGGGGCCATATGAGCAGTTCTTC. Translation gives CATSRLAGGPYEQFF.

The CDR3 is CASSYYTGAKYEQYF. The CDR3 nucleotides are TGTGCCAGCAGTTACTATACAGGGGCAAAGTACGAGCAGTACTTC. The chain employs TRBV6-5 and TRBJ2-7; 7 bases are a match to TRBD1. The CDR3 runs to 15 residues. V lost 1 base and J lost 4; bases outside the gene matches: 7. Germline V gene sequence: CDR1 MNHEY, CDR2 SVGAGI.

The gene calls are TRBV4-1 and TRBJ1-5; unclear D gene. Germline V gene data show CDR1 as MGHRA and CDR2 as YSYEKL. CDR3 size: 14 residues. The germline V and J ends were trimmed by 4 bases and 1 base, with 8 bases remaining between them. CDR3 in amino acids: CASSPSQSNQPQHF. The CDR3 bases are TGCGCCAGCAGCCCGTCACAGAGCAATCAGCCCCAGCATTTT.

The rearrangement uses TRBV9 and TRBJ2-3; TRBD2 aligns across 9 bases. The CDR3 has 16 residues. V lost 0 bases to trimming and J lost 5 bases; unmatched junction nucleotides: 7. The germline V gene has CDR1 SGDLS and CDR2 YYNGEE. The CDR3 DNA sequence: TGTGCCAGCAGCGTAGGAAGAGCGGGGGGAGGAGATACGCAGTATTTT. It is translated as CASSVGRAGGGDTQYF.

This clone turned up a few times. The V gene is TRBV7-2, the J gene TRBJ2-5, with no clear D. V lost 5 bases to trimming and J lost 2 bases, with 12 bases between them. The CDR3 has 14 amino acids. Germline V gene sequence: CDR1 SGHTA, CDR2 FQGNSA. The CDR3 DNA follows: TGTGCCAGCAGCCTGAACTTATTACAAGAGACCCAGTACTTC. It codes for CASSLNLLQETQYF.

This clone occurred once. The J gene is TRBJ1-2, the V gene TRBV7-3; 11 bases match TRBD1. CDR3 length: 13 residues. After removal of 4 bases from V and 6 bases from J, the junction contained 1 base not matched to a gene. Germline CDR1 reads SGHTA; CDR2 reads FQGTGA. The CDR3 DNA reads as TGTGCCAGCAGCTCGGGACAGGGGGATGGCTACACCTTC. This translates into CASSSGQGDGYTF.

The CDR3 DNA is TGTGCCAGCAGCCTCGGGACAGGGAACTATGGCTACACCTTC. Its translation is CASSLGTGNYGYTF. The V call is TRBV7-2, the J call TRBJ1-2, with 9 bases aligning to TRBD1. V shed 5 bases, J shed 2 bases, and the junction held 3 bases outside the gene matches. Per germline, CDR1 SGHTA and CDR2 FQGNSA. The CDR3 covers 14 residues.

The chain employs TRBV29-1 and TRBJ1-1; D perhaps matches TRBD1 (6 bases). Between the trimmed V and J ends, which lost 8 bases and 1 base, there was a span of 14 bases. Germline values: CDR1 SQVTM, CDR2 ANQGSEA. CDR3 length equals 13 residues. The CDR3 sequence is CSLKTGSNTEAFF. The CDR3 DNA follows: TGCAGCCTTAAGACAGGATCGAACACTGAAGCTTTCTTT.

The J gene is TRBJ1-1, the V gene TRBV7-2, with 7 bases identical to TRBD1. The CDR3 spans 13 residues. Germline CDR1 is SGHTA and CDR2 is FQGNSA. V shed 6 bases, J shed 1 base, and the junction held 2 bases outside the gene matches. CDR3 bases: TGTGCCAGCAGTGAGGGGGCGAACACTGAAGCTTTCTTT. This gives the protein CASSEGANTEAFF.

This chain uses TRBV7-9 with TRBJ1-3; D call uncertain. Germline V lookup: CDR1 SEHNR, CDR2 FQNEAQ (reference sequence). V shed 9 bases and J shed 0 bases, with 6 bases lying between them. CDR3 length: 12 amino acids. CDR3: CASISSGNTIYF. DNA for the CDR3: TGTGCCAGTATTTCCTCTGGAAACACCATATATTTT.

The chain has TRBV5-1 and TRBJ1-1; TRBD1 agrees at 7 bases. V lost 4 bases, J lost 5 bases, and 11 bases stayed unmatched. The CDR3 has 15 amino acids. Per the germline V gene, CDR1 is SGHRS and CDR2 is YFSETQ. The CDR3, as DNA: TGCGCCAGCAGCCACAAACCACAGGGGAGGACTGAAGCTTTCTTT. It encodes CASSHKPQGRTEAFF.

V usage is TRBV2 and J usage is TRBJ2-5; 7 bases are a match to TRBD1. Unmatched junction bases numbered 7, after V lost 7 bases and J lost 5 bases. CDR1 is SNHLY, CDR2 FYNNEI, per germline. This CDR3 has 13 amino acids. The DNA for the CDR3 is TGTGCCAGCAAAGGGGGCCGAGGGGAGACCCAGTACTTC. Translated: CASKGGRGETQYF.

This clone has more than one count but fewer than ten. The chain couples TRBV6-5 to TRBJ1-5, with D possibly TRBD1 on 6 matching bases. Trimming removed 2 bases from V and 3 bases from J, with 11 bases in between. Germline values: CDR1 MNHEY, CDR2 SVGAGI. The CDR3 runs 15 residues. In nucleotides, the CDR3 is TGTGCCAGCAGTTACGGCAGGGGAAACAATCAGCCCCAGCATTTT. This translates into CASSYGRGNNQPQHF.

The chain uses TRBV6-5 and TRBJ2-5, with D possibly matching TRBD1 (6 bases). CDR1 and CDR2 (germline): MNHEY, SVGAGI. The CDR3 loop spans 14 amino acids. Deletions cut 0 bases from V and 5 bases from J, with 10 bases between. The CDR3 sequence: CASSYSRGTETQYF. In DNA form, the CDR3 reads TGTGCCAGCAGTTACTCAAGGGGGACGGAGACCCAGTACTTC.